The T cell receptor beta chain under discussion was sequenced for a study of cytomegalovirus exposure and HLA in healthy donors. Per germline, CDR1 MGHRA and CDR2 YSYEKL. The V and J ends lost 3 bases and 7 bases respectively, with 16 bases between them. The CDR3 is 15 residues long. Regarding this clone: The antigen remains undetermined.

PCR primers comprised 60 Vbeta and 13 Jbeta primers. The assay was immunoSEQ multiplex PCR, and TCRdb's table has in-frame clones only and misses some. The profile covers over 100,000 clones, with about 82% appearing a single time and roughly 1.8% taken by the ten largest. Study-level findings and limits: A missense DCLRE1C variant was associated with V- and J-gene trimming of TCR beta chains in a later analysis, and an independent cohort replicated the association.

Donors were ostensibly healthy at sampling, although undocumented immune exposures were probable. The sequenced material came from PBMCs. The chain carries TRBV4-1 and TRBJ2-1; perhaps TRBD1 as D (6 bases). This sequence was found in a female donor in good health and CMV-seropositive. The CDR3 loop reads CASSHFQGQGNEQFF. In DNA form, the CDR3 reads TGCGCCAGCAGCCATTTCCAGGGTCAGGGGAATGAGCAGTTCTTC.